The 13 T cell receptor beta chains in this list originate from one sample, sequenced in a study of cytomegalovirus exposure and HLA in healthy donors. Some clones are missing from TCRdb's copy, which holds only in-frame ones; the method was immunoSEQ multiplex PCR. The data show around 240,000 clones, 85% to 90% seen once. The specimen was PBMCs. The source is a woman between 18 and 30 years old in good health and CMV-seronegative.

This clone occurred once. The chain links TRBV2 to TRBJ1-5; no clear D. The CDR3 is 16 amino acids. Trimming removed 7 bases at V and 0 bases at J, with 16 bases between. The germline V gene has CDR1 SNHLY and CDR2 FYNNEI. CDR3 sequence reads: CASTPLLGDSNQPQHF. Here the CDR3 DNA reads TGTGCCAGCACCCCCTTGCTAGGCGATAGCAATCAGCCCCAGCATTTT.

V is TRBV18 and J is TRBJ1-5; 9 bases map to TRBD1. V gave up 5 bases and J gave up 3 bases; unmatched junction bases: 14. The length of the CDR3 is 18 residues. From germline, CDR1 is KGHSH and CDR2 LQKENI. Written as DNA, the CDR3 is TGTGCCAGCTCAGGCGAGCCGGGACAGGGAGGGACCAATCAGCCCCAGCATTTT. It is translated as CASSGEPGQGGTNQPQHF.

In DNA, the CDR3 is TGTGCCAGCAGCGAACTAGCGGGGGCCCGCACAGATACGCAGTATTTT. Amino acids: CASSELAGARTDTQYF. V usage is TRBV7-9 and J usage is TRBJ2-3; 11 bases align to TRBD2. Germline V gives CDR1 SEHNR, CDR2 FQNEAQ (reference sequence). V gave up 5 bases and J gave up 1 base; unmatched junction bases: 5. This CDR3 contains 16 residues.

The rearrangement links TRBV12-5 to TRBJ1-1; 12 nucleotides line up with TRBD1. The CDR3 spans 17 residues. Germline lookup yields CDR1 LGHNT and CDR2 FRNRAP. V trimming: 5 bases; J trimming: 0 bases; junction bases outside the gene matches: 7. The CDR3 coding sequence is TGTGCTAGTGGTCCGGGGACAGGGGGCGTCCTGAACACTGAAGCTTTCTTT. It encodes CASGPGTGGVLNTEAFF.

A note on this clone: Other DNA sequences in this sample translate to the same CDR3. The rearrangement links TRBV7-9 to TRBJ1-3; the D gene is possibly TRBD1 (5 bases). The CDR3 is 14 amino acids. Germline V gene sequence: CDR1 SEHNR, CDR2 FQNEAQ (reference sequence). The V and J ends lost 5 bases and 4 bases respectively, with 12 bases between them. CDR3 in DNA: TGTGCCAGCAGCCCCGGGGGGTCAGGAAACACCATATATTTT. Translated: CASSPGGSGNTIYF.

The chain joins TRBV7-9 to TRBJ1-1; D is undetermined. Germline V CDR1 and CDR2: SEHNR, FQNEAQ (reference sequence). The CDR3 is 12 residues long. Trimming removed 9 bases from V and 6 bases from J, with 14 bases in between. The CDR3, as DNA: TGTGCCAGTCAGAGCGACGGTGCTGAAGCTTTCTTT. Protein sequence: CASQSDGAEAFF.

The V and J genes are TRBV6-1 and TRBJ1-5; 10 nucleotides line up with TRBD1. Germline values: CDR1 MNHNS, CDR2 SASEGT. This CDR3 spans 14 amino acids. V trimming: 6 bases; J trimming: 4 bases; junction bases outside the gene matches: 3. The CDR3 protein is CASSRDRGNQPQHF. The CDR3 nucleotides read TGTGCCAGCAGCCGGGACAGGGGTAATCAGCCCCAGCATTTT.

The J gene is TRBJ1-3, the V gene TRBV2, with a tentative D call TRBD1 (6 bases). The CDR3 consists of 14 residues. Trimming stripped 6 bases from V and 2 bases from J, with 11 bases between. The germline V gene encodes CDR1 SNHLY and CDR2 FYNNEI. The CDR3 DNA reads TGTGCCAGCAGAGAACAGGGAACTGGAAACACCATATATTTT. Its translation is CASREQGTGNTIYF.

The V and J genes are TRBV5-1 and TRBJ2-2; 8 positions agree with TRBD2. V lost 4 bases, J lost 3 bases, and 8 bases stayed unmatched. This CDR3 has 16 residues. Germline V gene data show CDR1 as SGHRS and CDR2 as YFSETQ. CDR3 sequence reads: CASSVGLAAHTGELFF. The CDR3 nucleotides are TGCGCCAGCAGCGTCGGACTAGCCGCCCACACCGGGGAGCTGTTTTTT.

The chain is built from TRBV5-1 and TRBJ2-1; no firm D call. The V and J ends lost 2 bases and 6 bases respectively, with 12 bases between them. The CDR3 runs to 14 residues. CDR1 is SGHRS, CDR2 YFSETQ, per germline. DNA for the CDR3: TGCGCCAGCAGCTTATACTACGGCGTCAATGAGCAGTTCTTC. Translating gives CASSLYYGVNEQFF.

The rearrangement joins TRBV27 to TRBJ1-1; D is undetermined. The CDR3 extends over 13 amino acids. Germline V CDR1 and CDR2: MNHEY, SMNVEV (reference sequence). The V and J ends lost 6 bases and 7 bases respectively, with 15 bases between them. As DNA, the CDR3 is TGTGCCAGCAGGGATCGGGAGGTTGGTGAAGCTTTCTTT. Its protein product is CASRDREVGEAFF.

CDR3 sequence (DNA): TGTGCCATCAATGTCGGCGGGCCGGCGGATACGCAGTATTTT. Translated: CAINVGGPADTQYF. The V and J genes are TRBV10-3 and TRBJ2-3, with D perhaps matching TRBD2 (5 bases). CDR3 length: 14 amino acids. Germline lookup yields CDR1 ENHRY and CDR2 SYGVKD. V lost 7 bases and J 6 bases, leaving 17 bases between the germline ends.

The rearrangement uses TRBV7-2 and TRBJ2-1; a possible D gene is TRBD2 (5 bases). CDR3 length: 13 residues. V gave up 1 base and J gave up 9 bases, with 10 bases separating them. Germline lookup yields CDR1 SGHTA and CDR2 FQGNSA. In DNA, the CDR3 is TGTGCCAGCAGCTTAGGAGGGTCGGGTGAGCAGTTCTTC. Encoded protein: CASSLGGSGEQFF. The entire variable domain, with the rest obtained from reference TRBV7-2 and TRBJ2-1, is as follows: GAGVSQSPSNKVTEKGKDVELRCDPISGHTALYWYRQSLGQGLEFLIYFQGNSAPDKSGLPSDRFSAERTGGSVSTLTIQRTQQEDSAVYLCASSLGGSGEQFFGPGTRLTVL.